The 4 T cell receptor beta chains presented below share a single source sample, sequenced in a study of siplizumab effects on memory and regulatory T cells. Here immunoSEQ multiplex PCR was the method, and the copy in TCRdb shows in-frame clones only, minus some. The data contain roughly 120,000 clones, roughly 92% of them singletons. Sequencing used CD4+ T cells sorted from blood. The receptors stem from a human donor in good health.

The chain combines TRBV10-3 with TRBJ2-5; the match to TRBD2 covers 12 bases. The CDR3 covers 15 residues. Germline assignment: CDR1 ENHRY and CDR2 SYGVKD. Germline trimming cut 5 bases from V and 0 bases from J; bases unmatched to any gene: 1. Here the CDR3 reads CAISRTSGDQETQYF. CDR3 in DNA: TGTGCCATCAGTAGGACTAGCGGGGACCAAGAGACCCAGTACTTC.

J is TRBJ2-3 and V is TRBV18; the D is unclear. Trimming removed 2 bases from V and 1 base from J, with 1 base in between. CDR3 length: 12 amino acids. The germline gives CDR1 KGHSH, CDR2 LQKENI. The CDR3 region is CASSPGTDTQYF. The CDR3, as DNA: TGTGCCAGCTCACCAGGCACAGATACGCAGTATTTT.

The chain carries TRBV10-3 and TRBJ2-1, with 9 bases identical to TRBD1. V dropped 6 bases and J dropped 7; count of bases not matched to a gene: 13. CDR3 length: 16 residues. Germline V CDR1 and CDR2: ENHRY, SYGVKD. For the CDR3, the DNA is TGTGCCATCAGCGACCCGGGACAGGGAATCGGTAATGAGCAGTTCTTC. Its protein is CAISDPGQGIGNEQFF.

This chain joins TRBV29-1 and TRBJ2-1; 9 bases are a match to TRBD1. Per germline, CDR1 SQVTM and CDR2 ANQGSEA. The CDR3 sequence is 13 residues long. Trimming took 5 bases from V and 10 from J; bases not matched to a gene: 9. CDR3 region: CSVKWTGVREQFF. For the CDR3, the DNA is TGCAGCGTTAAGTGGACAGGGGTCAGGGAGCAGTTCTTC.